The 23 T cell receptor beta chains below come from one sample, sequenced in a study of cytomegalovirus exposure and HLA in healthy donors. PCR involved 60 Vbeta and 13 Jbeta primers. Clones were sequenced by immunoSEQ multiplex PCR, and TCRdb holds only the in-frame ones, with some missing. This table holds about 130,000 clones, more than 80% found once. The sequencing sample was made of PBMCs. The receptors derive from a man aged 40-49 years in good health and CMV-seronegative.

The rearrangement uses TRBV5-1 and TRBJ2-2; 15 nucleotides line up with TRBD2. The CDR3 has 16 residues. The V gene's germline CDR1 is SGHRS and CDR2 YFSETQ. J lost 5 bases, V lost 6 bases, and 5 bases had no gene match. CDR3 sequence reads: CASTSGLAGGTGELFF. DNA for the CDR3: TGCGCCAGCACCTCTGGACTAGCGGGGGGGACCGGGGAGCTGTTTTTT.

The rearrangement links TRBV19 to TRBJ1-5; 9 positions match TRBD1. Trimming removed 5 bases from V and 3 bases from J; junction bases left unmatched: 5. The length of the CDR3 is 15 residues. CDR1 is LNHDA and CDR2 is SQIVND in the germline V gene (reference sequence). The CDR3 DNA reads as TGTGCCAGTAGTCCCGGGACAGGGAACAATCAGCCCCAGCATTTT. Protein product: CASSPGTGNNQPQHF.

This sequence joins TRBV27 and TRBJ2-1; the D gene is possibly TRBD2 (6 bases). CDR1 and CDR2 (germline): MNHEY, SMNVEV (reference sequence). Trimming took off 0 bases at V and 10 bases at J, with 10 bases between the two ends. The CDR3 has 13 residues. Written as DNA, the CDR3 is TGTGCCAGCAGTTTATCGAAGGCGGGAGAGCAGTTCTTC. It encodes CASSLSKAGEQFF.

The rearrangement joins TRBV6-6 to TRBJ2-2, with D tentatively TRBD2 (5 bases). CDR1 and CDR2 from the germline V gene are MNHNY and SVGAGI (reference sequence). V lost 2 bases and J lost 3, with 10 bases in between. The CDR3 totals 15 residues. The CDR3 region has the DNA TGTGCCAGCAGTTACGCGGACTTCTACACCGGGGAGCTGTTTTTT. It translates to CASSYADFYTGELFF.

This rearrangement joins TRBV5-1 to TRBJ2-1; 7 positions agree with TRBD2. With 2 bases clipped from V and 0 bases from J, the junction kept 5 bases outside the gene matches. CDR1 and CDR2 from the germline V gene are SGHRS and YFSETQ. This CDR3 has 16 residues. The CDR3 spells CASSFAIAGSYNEQFF. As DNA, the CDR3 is TGCGCCAGCAGCTTTGCGATAGCGGGCTCCTACAATGAGCAGTTCTTC.

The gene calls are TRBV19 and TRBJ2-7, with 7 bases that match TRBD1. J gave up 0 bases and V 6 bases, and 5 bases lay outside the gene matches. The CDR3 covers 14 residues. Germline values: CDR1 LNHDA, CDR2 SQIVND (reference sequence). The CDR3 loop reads CASSPGQYSYEQYF. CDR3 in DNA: TGTGCCAGTAGCCCGGGACAGTACTCCTACGAGCAGTACTTC.

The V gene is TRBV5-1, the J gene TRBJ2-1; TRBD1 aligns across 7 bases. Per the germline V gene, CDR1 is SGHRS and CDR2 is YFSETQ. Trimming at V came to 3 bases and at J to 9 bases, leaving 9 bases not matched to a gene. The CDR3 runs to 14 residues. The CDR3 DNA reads TGCGCCAGCAGCTCCATAACAGGGGCCCCTGAGCAGTTCTTC. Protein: CASSSITGAPEQFF.

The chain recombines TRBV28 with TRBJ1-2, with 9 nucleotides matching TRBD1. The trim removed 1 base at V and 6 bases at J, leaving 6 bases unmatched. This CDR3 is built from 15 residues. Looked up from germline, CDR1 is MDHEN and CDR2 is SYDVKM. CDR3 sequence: CASSLSGGTGNGYTF. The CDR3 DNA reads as TGTGCCAGCAGTTTATCGGGGGGGACAGGGAATGGCTACACCTTC.

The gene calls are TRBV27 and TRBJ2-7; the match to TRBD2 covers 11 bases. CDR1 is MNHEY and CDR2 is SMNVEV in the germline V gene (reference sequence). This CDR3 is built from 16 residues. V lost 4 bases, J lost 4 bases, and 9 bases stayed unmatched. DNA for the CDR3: TGTGCCAGCAGTTCTCAAAGACTAGCGGGACATTACGAGCAGTACTTC. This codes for CASSSQRLAGHYEQYF.

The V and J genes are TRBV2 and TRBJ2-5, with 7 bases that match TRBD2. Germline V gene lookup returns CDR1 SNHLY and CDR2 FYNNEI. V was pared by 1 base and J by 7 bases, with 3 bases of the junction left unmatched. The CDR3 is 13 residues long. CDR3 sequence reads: CASSEVGGRTQYF. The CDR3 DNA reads TGTGCCAGCAGTGAAGTGGGAGGGCGGACCCAGTACTTC.

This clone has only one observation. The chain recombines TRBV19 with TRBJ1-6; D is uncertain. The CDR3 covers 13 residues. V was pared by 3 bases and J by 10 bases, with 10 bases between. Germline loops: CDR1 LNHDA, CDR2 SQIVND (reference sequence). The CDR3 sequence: CASSIGEDSPLHF. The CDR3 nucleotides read TGTGCCAGTAGTATCGGGGAAGACTCACCCCTCCACTTT.

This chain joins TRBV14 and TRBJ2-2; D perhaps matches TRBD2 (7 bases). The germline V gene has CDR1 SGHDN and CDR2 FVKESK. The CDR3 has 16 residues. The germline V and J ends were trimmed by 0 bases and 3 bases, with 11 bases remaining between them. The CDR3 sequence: CASSQEGGAYTGELFF. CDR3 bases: TGTGCCAGCAGCCAAGAGGGGGGGGCGTACACCGGGGAGCTGTTTTTT. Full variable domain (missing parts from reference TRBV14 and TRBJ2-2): EAGVTQFPSHSVIEKGQTVTLRCDPISGHDNLYWYRRVMGKEIKFLLHFVKESKQDESGMPNNRFLAERTGGTYSTLKVQPAELEDSGVYFCASSQEGGAYTGELFFGEGSRLTVL.

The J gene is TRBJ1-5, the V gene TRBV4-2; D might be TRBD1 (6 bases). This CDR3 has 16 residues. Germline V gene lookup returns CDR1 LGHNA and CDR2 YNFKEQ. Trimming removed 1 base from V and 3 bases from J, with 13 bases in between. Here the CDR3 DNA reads TGTGCCAGCAGCCAAGGTATTGGACAGCTCAATCAGCCCCAGCATTTT. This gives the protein CASSQGIGQLNQPQHF.

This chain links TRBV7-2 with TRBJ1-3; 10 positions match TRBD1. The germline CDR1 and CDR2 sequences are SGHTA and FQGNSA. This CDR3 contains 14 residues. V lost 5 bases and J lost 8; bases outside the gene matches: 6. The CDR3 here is CASSPGQGRYTIYF. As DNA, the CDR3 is TGTGCCAGCAGCCCGGGACAGGGGAGGTACACCATATATTTT.

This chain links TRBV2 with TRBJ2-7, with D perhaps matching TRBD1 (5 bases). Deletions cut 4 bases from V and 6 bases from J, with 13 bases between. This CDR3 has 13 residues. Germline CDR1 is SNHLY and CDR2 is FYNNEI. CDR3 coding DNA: TGTGCCAGCAGTGCAGACAGTCTGGGCGAGCAGTACTTC. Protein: CASSADSLGEQYF.

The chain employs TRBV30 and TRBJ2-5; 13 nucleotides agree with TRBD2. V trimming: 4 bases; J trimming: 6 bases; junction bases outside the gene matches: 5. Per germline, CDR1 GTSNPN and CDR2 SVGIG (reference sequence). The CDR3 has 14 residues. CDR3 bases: TGTGCCTGGAATGGACTAGCGGGAGAGAAGACCCAGTACTTC. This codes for CAWNGLAGEKTQYF.

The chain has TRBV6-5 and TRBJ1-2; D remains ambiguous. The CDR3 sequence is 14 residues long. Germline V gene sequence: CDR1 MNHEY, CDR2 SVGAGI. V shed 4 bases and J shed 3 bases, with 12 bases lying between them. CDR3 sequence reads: CASSSSGTYYGYTF. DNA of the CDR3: TGTGCCAGCAGTTCGTCAGGAACTTACTATGGCTACACCTTC.

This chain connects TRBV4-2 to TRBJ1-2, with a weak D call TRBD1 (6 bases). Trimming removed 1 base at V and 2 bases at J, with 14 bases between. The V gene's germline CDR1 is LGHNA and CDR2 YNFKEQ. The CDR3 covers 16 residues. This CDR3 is CASSQGFGRGNYGYTF. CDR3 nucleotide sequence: TGTGCCAGCAGCCAAGGGTTCGGGAGGGGGAACTATGGCTACACCTTC.

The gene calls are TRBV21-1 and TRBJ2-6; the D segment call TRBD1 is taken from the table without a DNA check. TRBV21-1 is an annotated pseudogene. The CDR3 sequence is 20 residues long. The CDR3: CASSKARRTGFLSGANVLTF. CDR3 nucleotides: TGTGCCAGCAGCAAAGCGCGAAGGACAGGCTTTTTGTCTGGGGCCAACGTCCTGACTTTC.

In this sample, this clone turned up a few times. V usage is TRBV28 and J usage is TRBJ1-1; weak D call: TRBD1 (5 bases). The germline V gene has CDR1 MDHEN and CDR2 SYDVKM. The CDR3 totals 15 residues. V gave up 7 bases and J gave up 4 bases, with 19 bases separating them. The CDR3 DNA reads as TGTGCCAGCAATCGTGGTCGGGCCAGGGTCACTGAAGCTTTCTTT. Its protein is CASNRGRARVTEAFF.

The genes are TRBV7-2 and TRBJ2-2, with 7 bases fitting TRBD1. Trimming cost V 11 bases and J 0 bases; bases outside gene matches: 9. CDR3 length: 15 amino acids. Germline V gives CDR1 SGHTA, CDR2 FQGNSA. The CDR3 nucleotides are TGTGCCGGACAGGTGGACGTCGCGAACACCGGGGAGCTGTTTTTT. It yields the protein CAGQVDVANTGELFF.

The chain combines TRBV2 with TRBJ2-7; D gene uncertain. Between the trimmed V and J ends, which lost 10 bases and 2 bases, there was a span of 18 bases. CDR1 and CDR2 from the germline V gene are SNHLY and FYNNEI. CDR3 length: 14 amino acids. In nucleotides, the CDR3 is TGTGCCACCCGCTCAGAAACCGGAGCCTACGAGCAGTACTTC. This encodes CATRSETGAYEQYF.

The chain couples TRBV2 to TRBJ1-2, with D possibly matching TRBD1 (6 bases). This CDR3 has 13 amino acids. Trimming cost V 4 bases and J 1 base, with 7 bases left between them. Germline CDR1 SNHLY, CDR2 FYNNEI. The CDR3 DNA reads TGTGCCAGCAGTGTGGACAGTAACTATGGCTACACCTTC. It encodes CASSVDSNYGYTF.